This section outlines one T cell receptor beta chain sequence together with its context. Germline values: CDR1 KGHSH, CDR2 LQKENI. Trimming pared 2 bases from V and 3 bases from J, leaving 11 bases between. The CDR3 sequence is 14 residues long. This record comes from a study of CD8+ T cells in alopecia areata. In a few patients, CD4+ T cells were split by CD25+CD127- sorting. cDNA serving as the sequencing template came from extracted, reverse transcribed RNA. Sequenced by immunoSEQ multiplex PCR; TCRdb stores in-frame clones only, minus some. Of about 14,000 clones in the sample, around three fifths are singletons; the top ten hold around 4.2%.

This clonotype was obtained from a human donor with alopecia areata. What was sequenced was CD4+ Tregs sorted from blood. J is TRBJ2-7 and V is TRBV18, with D possibly TRBD1 on 5 matching bases. The CDR3: CASSPGQGSYEQYF. The CDR3 coding sequence is TGTGCCAGCTCACCAGGGCAGGGAAGCTACGAGCAGTACTTC.